These 21 T cell receptor beta chains came from one sample sequenced in a study of glioma-infiltrating T cells after dendritic cell vaccination. This table comes from immunoSEQ multiplex PCR, and its TCRdb copy is limited to in-frame clones, with some not included. The sample has roughly 60,000 clones, roughly 86% seen once. Time point defined: after dendritic cell vaccination, including at tumor progression/relapse. Sequencing was performed on blood, taken after dendritic cell vaccination. The source of these receptors is a human donor with glioblastoma.

The chain employs TRBV19 and TRBJ2-6, with TRBD2 identical over 15 bases. In germline, CDR1 is LNHDA, CDR2 SQIVND (reference sequence). This CDR3 contains 21 residues. V was pared by 4 bases and J by 0 bases, with 10 bases of the junction left unmatched. The CDR3 loop reads CASSKPGLAGGRDSGANVLTF. DNA of the CDR3: TGTGCCAGTAGTAAACCGGGACTAGCGGGGGGCAGGGACTCTGGGGCCAACGTCCTGACTTTC.

This chain uses TRBV19 with TRBJ1-2; D remains unclear. Germline-derived CDR1 and CDR2 are LNHDA and SQIVND (reference sequence). The length of the CDR3 is 11 residues. Deletions cut 8 bases from V and 4 bases from J, with 8 bases between. For the CDR3, the DNA is TGTGCCAGTTATGCTAGCTATGGCTACACCTTC. It encodes CASYASYGYTF.

The gene calls are TRBV10-3 and TRBJ2-3; maybe TRBD2 (6 bases). This CDR3 is built from 12 residues. V was pared by 8 bases and J by 5 bases, with 11 bases between. The germline CDR1 and CDR2 sequences are ENHRY and SYGVKD. For the CDR3, the DNA is TGTGCCATCGGCGGGGTCGGAGATACGCAGTATTTT. This encodes CAIGGVGDTQYF.

The V call is TRBV9, the J call TRBJ1-5; tentatively, D is TRBD1 (5 bases). Germline assignment: CDR1 SGDLS and CDR2 YYNGEE. The CDR3 is 14 amino acids. Between the trimmed V and J ends, which lost 4 bases and 2 bases, there was a span of 10 bases. CDR3 region: CASSPRGGNQPQHF. CDR3 DNA: TGTGCCAGCAGCCCGCGGGGGGGCAATCAGCCCCAGCATTTT. The variable domain in full, completed from reference TRBV9 and TRBJ1-5, reads DSGVTQTPKHLITATGQRVTLRCSPRSGDLSVYWYQQSLDQGLQFLIQYYNGEERAKGNILERFSAQQFPDLHSELNLSSLELGDSALYFCASSPRGGNQPQHFGDGTRLSIL.

J is TRBJ2-3 and V is TRBV6-5; TRBD2 agrees at 8 bases. Germline V gene data show CDR1 as MNHEY and CDR2 as SVGAGI. V was clipped by 2 bases and J by 2 bases; unmatched bases: 3. This CDR3 is built from 15 residues. In nucleotides, the CDR3 is TGTGCCAGCAGTTACGGGCGGGGGGACACAGATACGCAGTATTTT. This codes for CASSYGRGDTDTQYF.

V gene TRBV25-1 combines with J gene TRBJ1-2; no clear D gene. CDR1 is MGHDK and CDR2 is SYGVNS in the germline V gene. The V gene lost 2 bases and the J gene lost 2 bases, with 6 bases spanning the gap. This CDR3 has 13 amino acids. The CDR3 protein is CASSEELNYGYTF. The CDR3 nucleotides are TGTGCCAGCAGTGAAGAGCTGAACTATGGCTACACCTTC.

The CDR3 loop reads CAWRGRNTEAFF. In DNA form, the CDR3 reads TGTGCCTGGAGGGGGCGCAACACTGAAGCTTTCTTT. The chain employs TRBV30 and TRBJ1-1; D is possibly TRBD1 (5 bases). The germline CDR1 and CDR2 sequences are GTSNPN and SVGIG (reference sequence). The CDR3 consists of 12 residues. Trimming shortened V by 3 bases and J by 2 bases, and 7 bases separated the two germline ends.

The CDR3 DNA reads TGTGCCAGCAGCGACAGGGGTCGTACTAATGAAAAACTGTTTTTT. Its protein is CASSDRGRTNEKLFF. The rearrangement links TRBV2 to TRBJ1-4; TRBD1 matches at 8 bases. The V gene end was trimmed by 6 bases and the J gene end by 2 bases; junction bases not matched to a gene: 5. Germline assignment: CDR1 SNHLY and CDR2 FYNNEI. There are 15 residues in the CDR3.

The chain uses TRBV4-2 and TRBJ2-7, with D unresolved. Looked up from germline, CDR1 is LGHNA and CDR2 is YNFKEQ. The CDR3 contains 14 residues. Trimming removed 1 base from V and 3 bases from J, with 10 bases in between. CDR3 DNA sequence: TGTGCCAGCAGCCAAGGATCAGGTATCTACGAGCAGTACTTC. This codes for CASSQGSGIYEQYF.

V usage is TRBV19 and J usage is TRBJ2-7; 11 nucleotides align to TRBD2. From germline, CDR1 is LNHDA and CDR2 SQIVND (reference sequence). CDR3 length: 15 amino acids. Germline trimming cut 6 bases from V and 3 bases from J; bases unmatched to any gene: 7. CDR3 DNA: TGTGCCAGTAGGGAACTAGCGGGAGCGTTCTACGAGCAGTACTTC. Amino acids: CASRELAGAFYEQYF.

The chain combines TRBV2 with TRBJ1-1, with D possibly TRBD1 on 6 matching bases. CDR3 length equals 17 residues. Germline V CDR1 and CDR2: SNHLY, FYNNEI. V lost 6 bases and J 4 bases, leaving 24 bases between the germline ends. The CDR3 region is CASRGGQWGLNTTEAFF. In nucleotides, the CDR3 is TGTGCCAGCAGGGGGGGGCAGTGGGGATTGAACACCACTGAAGCTTTCTTT. Variable domain in full (rest from reference TRBV2 and TRBJ1-1): EPEVTQTPSHQVTQMGQEVILRCVPISNHLYFYWYRQILGQKVEFLVSFYNNEISEKSEIFDDQFSVERPDGSNFTLKIRSTKLEDSAMYFCASRGGQWGLNTTEAFFGQGTRLTVV.

CDR3 in DNA: TGTGCCAGCAGCTCCCGACAGGGGTGGGAAGAGACCCAGTACTTC. Amino acid sequence: CASSSRQGWEETQYF. The chain recombines TRBV5-5 with TRBJ2-5; TRBD1 agrees at 8 bases. Germline CDR1 reads SGHKS; CDR2 reads YYEKEE (reference sequence). The CDR3 is 15 amino acids. V lost 3 bases and J lost 3; bases outside the gene matches: 7.

Turning to this clone: Its ends do not fully match the called genes, so a read error is possible. This chain links TRBV27 with TRBJ2-7, with D perhaps matching TRBD1 (6 bases). Germline CDR1 MNHEY, CDR2 SMNVEV (reference sequence). This CDR3 has 14 residues. CDR3 region: CASSSPRGPYGQYF. The CDR3 bases are TGTGCCAGCAGTTCCCCCAGGGGACCCTACGGGCAGTACTTC.

This chain joins TRBV7-9 and TRBJ2-1; 9 nucleotides align to TRBD2. Germline trimming cut 3 bases from V and 4 bases from J; bases unmatched to any gene: 4. Per germline, CDR1 SEHNR and CDR2 FQNEAQ (reference sequence). The CDR3 is 15 residues long. CDR3 in amino acids: CASSFIAGEYNEQFF. CDR3 bases: TGTGCCAGCAGCTTTATAGCGGGAGAGTACAATGAGCAGTTCTTC.

The chain employs TRBV7-3 and TRBJ2-3, with 8 bases identical to TRBD2. Losses at the gene ends were 5 bases for V and 6 bases for J; bases not matched to a gene: 16. CDR3 size: 17 residues. Per the germline V gene, CDR1 is SGHTA and CDR2 is FQGTGA. CDR3 protein: CASSHHPRSASGDTQYF. DNA of the CDR3: TGTGCCAGCAGCCACCATCCCCGGTCGGCTAGCGGGGATACGCAGTATTTT.

The V and J genes are TRBV5-4 and TRBJ2-7, with TRBD2 matching 11 bases. With 0 bases clipped from V and 2 bases from J, the junction kept 7 bases outside the gene matches. CDR3 size: 17 residues. Germline-derived CDR1 and CDR2 are SGHNT and YYREEE (reference sequence). The CDR3 DNA follows: TGTGCCAGCAGCTTGGCCACTAGCGGGGGAACCGCCTACGAGCAGTACTTC. Translation: CASSLATSGGTAYEQYF.

CDR3 loop: CASSSAAGENSPLHF. As DNA, the CDR3 is TGTGCCAGCAGCTCCGCCGCAGGGGAAAATTCACCCCTCCACTTT. The chain joins TRBV11-3 to TRBJ1-6; a weak D match, TRBD1 (6 bases). Per the germline V gene, CDR1 is SGHNT and CDR2 is YENEEA. The CDR3 has 15 residues. Trimming stripped 4 bases from V and 7 bases from J, with 14 bases between.

The chain recombines TRBV11-2 with TRBJ2-1; TRBD2 matches at 7 bases. The CDR3 totals 14 residues. The germline V gene has CDR1 SGHAT and CDR2 FQNNGV. With V trimmed by 3 bases and J by 2 bases, 1 base remained unmatched. CDR3 coding DNA: TGTGCCAGCAGCTTGGGGGGGACCTACAATGAGCAGTTCTTC. Translated: CASSLGGTYNEQFF.

The chain carries TRBV7-8 and TRBJ1-4; D unresolved. Between the trimmed V and J ends, which lost 1 base and 8 bases, there was a span of 11 bases. This CDR3 contains 14 residues. Germline CDR1 and CDR2: SGHVS and FQNEAQ. The DNA for the CDR3 is TGTGCCAGCAGCTTAGGTAGCCTCCGGGAAAAACTGTTTTTT. It codes for CASSLGSLREKLFF.

This clone was seen only a few times. The chain has TRBV5-1 and TRBJ2-2; 8 nucleotides agree with TRBD1. Losses at the gene ends were 1 base for V and 5 bases for J; bases not matched to a gene: 4. The germline gives CDR1 SGHRS, CDR2 YFSETQ. The CDR3 runs 15 residues. The CDR3 region has the DNA TGCGCCAGCAGCTTGACACAGGGGGAAACCGGGGAGCTGTTTTTT. This sequence encodes CASSLTQGETGELFF.

The chain is built from TRBV5-1 and TRBJ1-2, with D tentatively TRBD1 (5 bases). The CDR3 is 15 residues long. V was clipped by 3 bases and J by 0 bases, with 12 bases between them. CDR1 SGHRS and CDR2 YFSETQ come from the germline V gene. CDR3 in DNA: TGCGCCAGCAGCTCCGCCCAGACAGCTAACTATGGCTACACCTTC. The encoded protein is CASSSAQTANYGYTF.